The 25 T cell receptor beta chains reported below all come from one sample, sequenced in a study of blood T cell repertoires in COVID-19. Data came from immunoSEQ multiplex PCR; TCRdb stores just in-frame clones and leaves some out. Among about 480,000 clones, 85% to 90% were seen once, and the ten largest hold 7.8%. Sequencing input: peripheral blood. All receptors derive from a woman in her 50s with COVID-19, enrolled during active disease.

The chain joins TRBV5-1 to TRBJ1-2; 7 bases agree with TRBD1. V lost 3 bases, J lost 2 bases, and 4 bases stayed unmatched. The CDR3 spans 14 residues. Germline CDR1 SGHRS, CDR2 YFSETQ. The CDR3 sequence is CASSSGDSNYGYTF. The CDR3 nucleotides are TGCGCCAGCAGCTCGGGGGACAGCAACTATGGCTACACCTTC.

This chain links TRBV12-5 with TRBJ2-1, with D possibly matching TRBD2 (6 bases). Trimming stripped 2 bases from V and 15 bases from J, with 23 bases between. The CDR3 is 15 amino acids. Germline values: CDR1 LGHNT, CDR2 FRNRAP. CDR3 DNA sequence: TGTGCTAGTGGTTTGTCAGGACGGGGGTTCTGGCCATCGTTCTTC. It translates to CASGLSGRGFWPSFF.

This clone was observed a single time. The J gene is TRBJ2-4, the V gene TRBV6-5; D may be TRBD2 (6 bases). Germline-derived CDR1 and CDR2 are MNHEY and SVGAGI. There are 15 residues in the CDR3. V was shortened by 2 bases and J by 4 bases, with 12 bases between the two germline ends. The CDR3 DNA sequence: TGTGCCAGCAGTTACGGAGGGGACTTAAAAAACATTCAGTACTTC. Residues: CASSYGGDLKNIQYF.

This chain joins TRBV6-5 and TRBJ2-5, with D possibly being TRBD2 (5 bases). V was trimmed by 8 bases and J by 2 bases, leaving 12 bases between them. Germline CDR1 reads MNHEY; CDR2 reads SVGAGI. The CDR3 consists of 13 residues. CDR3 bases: TGTGCCAGCTCTAGCTGGCGGCAAGAGACCCAGTACTTC. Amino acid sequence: CASSSWRQETQYF.

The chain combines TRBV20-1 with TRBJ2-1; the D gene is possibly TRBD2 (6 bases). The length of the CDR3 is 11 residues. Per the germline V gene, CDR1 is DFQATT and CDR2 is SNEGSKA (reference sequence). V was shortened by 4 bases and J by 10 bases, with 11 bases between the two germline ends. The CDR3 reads CSATGGREQFF. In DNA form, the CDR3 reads TGCAGTGCTACTGGAGGGCGGGAGCAGTTCTTC.

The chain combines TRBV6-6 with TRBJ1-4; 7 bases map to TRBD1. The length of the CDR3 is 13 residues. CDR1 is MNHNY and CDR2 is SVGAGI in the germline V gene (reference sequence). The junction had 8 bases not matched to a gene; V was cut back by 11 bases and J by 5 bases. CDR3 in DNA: TGTGCCGCGGGCGGGACAGCAAATGAAAAACTGTTTTTT. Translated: CAAGGTANEKLFF.

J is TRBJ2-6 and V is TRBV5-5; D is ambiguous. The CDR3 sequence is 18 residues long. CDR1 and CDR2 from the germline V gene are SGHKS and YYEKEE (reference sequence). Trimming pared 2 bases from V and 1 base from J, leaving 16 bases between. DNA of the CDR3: TGTGCCAGCAGCTTAGGCGGAATTCCCACGTCTGGGGCCAACGTCCTGACTTTC. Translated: CASSLGGIPTSGANVLTF.

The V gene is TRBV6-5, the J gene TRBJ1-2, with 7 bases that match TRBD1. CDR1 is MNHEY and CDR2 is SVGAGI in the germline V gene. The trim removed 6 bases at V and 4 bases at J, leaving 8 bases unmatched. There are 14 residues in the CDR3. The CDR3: CASRVTGLGYGYTF. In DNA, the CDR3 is TGTGCCAGCAGGGTGACAGGGTTAGGCTATGGCTACACCTTC.

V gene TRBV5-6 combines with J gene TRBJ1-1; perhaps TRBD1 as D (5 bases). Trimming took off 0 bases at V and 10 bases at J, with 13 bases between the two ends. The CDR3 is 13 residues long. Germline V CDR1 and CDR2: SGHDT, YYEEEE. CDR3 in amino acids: CASSLDRRGGAFF. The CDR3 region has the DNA TGTGCCAGCAGCTTGGATCGTCGGGGGGGAGCTTTCTTT.

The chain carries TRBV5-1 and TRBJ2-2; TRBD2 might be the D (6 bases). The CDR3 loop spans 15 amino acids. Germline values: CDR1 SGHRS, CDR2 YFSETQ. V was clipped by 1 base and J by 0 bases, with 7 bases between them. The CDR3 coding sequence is TGCGCCAGCAGCTTGTCTAGCGCGAACACCGGGGAGCTGTTTTTT. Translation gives CASSLSSANTGELFF.

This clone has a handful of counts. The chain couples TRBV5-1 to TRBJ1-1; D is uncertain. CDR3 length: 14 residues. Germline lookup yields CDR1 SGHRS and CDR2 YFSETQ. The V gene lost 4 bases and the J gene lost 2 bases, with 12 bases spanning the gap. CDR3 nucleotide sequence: TGCGCCAGCAGCAAACAGCGGCTAAACACTGAAGCTTTCTTT. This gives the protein CASSKQRLNTEAFF.

CDR3 loop: CASSQVSRGGWAFF. The CDR3, as DNA: TGTGCCAGCAGCCAAGTTAGCAGGGGTGGATGGGCTTTCTTT. V and J are TRBV3-1 (or the pseudogene TRBV3-2) and TRBJ1-1; D might be TRBD1 (6 bases). There are 14 residues in the CDR3. Germline CDR1 reads LGHDT; CDR2 reads YNNKEL (reference sequence). Trimming shortened V by 1 base and J by 11 bases, and 17 bases separated the two germline ends.

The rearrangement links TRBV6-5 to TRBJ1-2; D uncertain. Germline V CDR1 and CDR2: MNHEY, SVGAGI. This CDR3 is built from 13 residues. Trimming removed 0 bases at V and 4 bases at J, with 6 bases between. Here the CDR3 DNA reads TGTGCCAGCAGTTACTCTAGTTTCTATGGCTACACCTTC. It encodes CASSYSSFYGYTF.

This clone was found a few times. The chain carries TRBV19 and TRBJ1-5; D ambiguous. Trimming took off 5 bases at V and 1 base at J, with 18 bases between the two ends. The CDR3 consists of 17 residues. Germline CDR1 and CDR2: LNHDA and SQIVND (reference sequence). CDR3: CASSDYEGLGSNQPQHF. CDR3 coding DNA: TGTGCCAGTAGTGACTACGAAGGCCTTGGAAGCAATCAGCCCCAGCATTTT. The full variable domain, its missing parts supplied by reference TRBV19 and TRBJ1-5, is DGGITQSPKYLFRKEGQNVTLSCEQNLNHDAMYWYRQDPGQGLRLIYYSQIVNDFQKGDIAEGYSVSREKKESFPLTVTSAQKNPTAFYLCASSDYEGLGSNQPQHFGDGTRLSIL.

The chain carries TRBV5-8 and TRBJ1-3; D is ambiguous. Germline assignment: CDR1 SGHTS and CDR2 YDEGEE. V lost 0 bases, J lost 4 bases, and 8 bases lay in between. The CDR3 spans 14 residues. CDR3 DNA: TGTGCCAGCAGCTTGGGTCACATCGGAAACACCATATATTTT. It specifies CASSLGHIGNTIYF.

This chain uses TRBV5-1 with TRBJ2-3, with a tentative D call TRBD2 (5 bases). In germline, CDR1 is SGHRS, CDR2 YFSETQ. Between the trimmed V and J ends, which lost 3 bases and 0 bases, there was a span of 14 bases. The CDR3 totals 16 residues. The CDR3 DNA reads TGCGCCAGCAGCTCCGCCCGCGGGTCTAGCACAGATACGCAGTATTTT. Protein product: CASSSARGSSTDTQYF.

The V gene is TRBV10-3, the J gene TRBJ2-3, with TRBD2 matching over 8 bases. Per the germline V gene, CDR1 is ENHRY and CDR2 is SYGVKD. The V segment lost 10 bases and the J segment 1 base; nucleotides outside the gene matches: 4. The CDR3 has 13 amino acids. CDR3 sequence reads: CASGGLGTDTQYF. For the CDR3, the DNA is TGTGCCAGCGGGGGGCTGGGCACAGATACGCAGTATTTT.

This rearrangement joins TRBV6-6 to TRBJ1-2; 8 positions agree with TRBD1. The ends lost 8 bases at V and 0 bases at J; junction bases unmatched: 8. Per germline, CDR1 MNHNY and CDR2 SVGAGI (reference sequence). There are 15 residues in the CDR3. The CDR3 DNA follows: TGTGCCAGCCTAATATGGGACAGGACTAACTATGGCTACACCTTC. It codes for CASLIWDRTNYGYTF.

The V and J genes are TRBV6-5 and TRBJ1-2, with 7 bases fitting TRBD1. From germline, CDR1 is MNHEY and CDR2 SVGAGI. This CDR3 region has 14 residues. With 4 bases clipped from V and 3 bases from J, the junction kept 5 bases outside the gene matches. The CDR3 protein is CASSSGQRYYGYTF. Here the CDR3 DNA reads TGTGCCAGCAGTTCGGGACAGCGATACTATGGCTACACCTTC.

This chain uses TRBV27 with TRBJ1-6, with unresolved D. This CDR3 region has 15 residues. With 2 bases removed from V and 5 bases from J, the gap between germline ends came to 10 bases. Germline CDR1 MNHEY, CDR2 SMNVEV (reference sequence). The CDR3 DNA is TGTGCCAGCAGTTTAGCGGGTGGGAATAATTCACCCCTCCACTTT. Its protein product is CASSLAGGNNSPLHF.

Written as DNA, the CDR3 is TGTGCCAGCAGCCTTTCAGCGGGGCGAACCTACGAGCAGTACTTC. Translating gives CASSLSAGRTYEQYF. The V and J genes are TRBV7-6 and TRBJ2-7; 7 positions agree with TRBD2. The CDR3 length is 15 residues. CDR1 is SGHVS and CDR2 is FNYEAQ in the germline V gene. V lost 5 bases, J lost 2 bases, and 9 bases stayed unmatched.

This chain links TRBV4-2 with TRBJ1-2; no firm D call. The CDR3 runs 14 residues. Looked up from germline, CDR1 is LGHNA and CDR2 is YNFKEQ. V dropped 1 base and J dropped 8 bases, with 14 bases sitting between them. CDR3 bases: TGTGCCAGCAGCCAAGTTAAGAACAGTGCAGGCTACACCTTC. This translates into CASSQVKNSAGYTF.

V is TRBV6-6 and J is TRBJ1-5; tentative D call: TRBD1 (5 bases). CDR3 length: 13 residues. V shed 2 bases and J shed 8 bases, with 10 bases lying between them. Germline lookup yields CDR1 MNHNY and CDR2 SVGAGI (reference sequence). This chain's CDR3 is CASSYRGAEPQHF. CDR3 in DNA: TGTGCCAGCAGTTACAGGGGTGCGGAGCCCCAGCATTTT.

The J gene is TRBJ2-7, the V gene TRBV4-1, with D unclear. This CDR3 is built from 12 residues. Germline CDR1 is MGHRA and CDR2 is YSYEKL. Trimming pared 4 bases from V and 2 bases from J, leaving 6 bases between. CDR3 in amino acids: CASSPRPYEQYF. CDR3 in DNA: TGCGCCAGCAGCCCCAGGCCCTACGAGCAGTACTTC.

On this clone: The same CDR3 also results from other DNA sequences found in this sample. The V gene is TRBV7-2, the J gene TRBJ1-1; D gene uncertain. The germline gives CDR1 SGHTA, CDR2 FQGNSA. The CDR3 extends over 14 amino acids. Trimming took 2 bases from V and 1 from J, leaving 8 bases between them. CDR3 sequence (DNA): TGTGCCAGCAGCTTAAGCCCGGGGAACACTGAAGCTTTCTTT. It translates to CASSLSPGNTEAFF.